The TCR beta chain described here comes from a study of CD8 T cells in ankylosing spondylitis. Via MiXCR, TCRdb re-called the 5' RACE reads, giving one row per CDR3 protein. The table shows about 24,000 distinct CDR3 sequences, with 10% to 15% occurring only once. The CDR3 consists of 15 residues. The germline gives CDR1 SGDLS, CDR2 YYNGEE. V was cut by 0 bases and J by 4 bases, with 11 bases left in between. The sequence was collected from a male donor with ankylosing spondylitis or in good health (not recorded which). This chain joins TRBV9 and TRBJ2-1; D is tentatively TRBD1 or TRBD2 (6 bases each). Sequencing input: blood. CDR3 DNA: TGTGCCAGCAGCGTAGCGGGGGCAGTTTACAATGAGCAGTTCTTC. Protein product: CASSVAGAVYNEQFF.